Sequencing of this TCR beta chain was carried out in a study of blood T cell repertoires in COVID-19. Authors' data handling: Reference gene primer amplification yielded estimated nucleated cell counts. This table comes from immunoSEQ multiplex PCR, and its TCRdb copy is limited to in-frame clones, with some not included. That table furnishes V, J and clone size, whereas the DNA furnished D and trimming. The sample has about 320,000 clones, around 88% seen once. Sequenced material: peripheral blood. This TCR derives from a woman under 40 with COVID-19, enrolled during active disease.

Here the CDR3 DNA reads TGTGCCAGCATCACGAGGGGGCAGGGGACCACCGGGGAGCTGTTTTTT. Its translation: CASITRGQGTTGELFF. The V gene is TRBV7-9, the J gene TRBJ2-2, with 7 bases aligning to TRBD1. From germline, CDR1 is SEHNR and CDR2 FQNEAQ (reference sequence). CDR3 length: 16 residues. The trim removed 7 bases at V and 4 bases at J, leaving 12 bases unmatched.